The TCR beta chain described here comes from a study of T cell responses to AZD1222 COVID-19 vaccine. The assay was immunoSEQ multiplex PCR, and TCRdb's table has in-frame clones only and misses some. Altogether under 200,000 clones are present, roughly 92% being singletons, with the ten largest covering roughly 1.6%. Regarding this clone: Its antigen remains unknown.

Study-level results: Regions 160-218 and 743-854 dominated among vaccine-associated CD4 TCRs spanning spike. Repertoire sampling was restricted to post-peak T cell response timepoints.

This sequence originates from an adult in good health. Sequencing was performed on peripheral blood, taken on day 0 of AZD1222 vaccination.

CDR3: CATSTGGPNKAFF. Written as DNA, the CDR3 is TGTGCCACATCGACCGGAGGGCCCAACAAAGCTTTCTTT. This chain connects TRBV19 to TRBJ1-1; D is unresolved. This CDR3 is 13 amino acids long. V was clipped by 10 bases and J by 9 bases, with 21 bases between them. Germline CDR1 reads LNHDA; CDR2 reads SQIVND (reference sequence).